The 24 T cell receptor beta chains below come from one sample, sequenced in a study of T cell responses to AZD1222 COVID-19 vaccine. Generated by immunoSEQ multiplex PCR, the TCRdb table keeps only in-frame clones and is missing some. The sample shows roughly 120,000 clones, more than 85% of them seen only once. This specimen consisted of peripheral blood, obtained on day 0 of AZD1222 vaccination. The receptors originated from an adult in good health.

The chain couples TRBV5-1 to TRBJ1-3; D is uncertain. The length of the CDR3 is 15 residues. Germline V gene data show CDR1 as SGHRS and CDR2 as YFSETQ. V dropped 4 bases and J dropped 0 bases, with 11 bases sitting between them. CDR3 sequence: CASSPGGLSGNTIYF. DNA for the CDR3: TGCGCCAGCAGCCCGGGCGGCCTCTCTGGAAACACCATATATTTT.

V gene TRBV19 combines with J gene TRBJ2-3; D uncertain. Germline V gene data show CDR1 as LNHDA and CDR2 as SQIVND (reference sequence). The CDR3 runs 17 residues. V was shortened by 0 bases and J by 4 bases, with 17 bases between the two germline ends. The CDR3 region has the DNA TGTGCCAGTAGTATAGATCCCCGCCGGTTGAGAGCAGATACGCAGTATTTT. Translation: CASSIDPRRLRADTQYF.

This chain uses TRBV11-2 with TRBJ1-1, with 7 bases aligning to TRBD1. The junction had 9 bases not matched to a gene; V was cut back by 0 bases and J by 8 bases. CDR3 length: 15 amino acids. Germline V CDR1 and CDR2: SGHAT, FQNNGV. In DNA form, the CDR3 reads TGTGCCAGCAGCTTAGAGGGAGGGGGCACTTCCGAAGCTTTCTTT. Protein sequence: CASSLEGGGTSEAFF.

Of note for this clone: In this CDR3 the conserved last residue, phenylalanine or tryptophan, is missing, so a read error is likely. The limits of the CDR3 on the DNA are not certain, so only TCRdb's listed CDR3 is given. The chain is built from TRBV2 and TRBJ1-2. Germline V gene lookup returns CDR1 SNHLY and CDR2 FYNNEI. The CDR3 adds up to 12 amino acids, both ends counted. Here the CDR3 reads CASSDYTTGSGL.

The V and J genes are TRBV5-6 and TRBJ1-6; no reliable D call. CDR3 length equals 15 residues. Deletions cut 4 bases from V and 4 bases from J, with 12 bases between. Germline-derived CDR1 and CDR2 are SGHDT and YYEEEE. The CDR3 DNA sequence: TGTGCCAGCAGCGGAGACGCCCGGTATAATTCACCCCTCCACTTT. Its protein is CASSGDARYNSPLHF.

In this sample, this clone turned up once. V gene TRBV6-1 combines with J gene TRBJ1-3; D call uncertain. Germline V lookup: CDR1 MNHNS, CDR2 SASEGT. The CDR3 has 15 residues. Trimming took 6 bases from V and 1 from J, leaving 13 bases between them. The CDR3 nucleotides are TGTGCCAGCAGCAGACTACGGCCGTCTGGAAACACCATATATTTT. Its protein is CASSRLRPSGNTIYF.

This chain connects TRBV5-1 to TRBJ2-3, with D uncertain. The CDR3 is 13 amino acids. V was trimmed by 0 bases and J by 1 base, leaving 3 bases between them. Germline V gene sequence: CDR1 SGHRS, CDR2 YFSETQ. CDR3 nucleotide sequence: TGCGCCAGCAGCTTGGTCCGCACAGATACGCAGTATTTT. It is translated as CASSLVRTDTQYF. The variable domain in full, with the rest retrieved from reference TRBV5-1 and TRBJ2-3, is KAGVTQTPRYLIKTRGQQVTLSCSPISGHRSVSWYQQTPGQGLQFLFEYFSETQRNKGNFPGRFSGRQFSNSRSEMNVSTLELGDSALYLCASSLVRTDTQYFGPGTRLTVL.

J is TRBJ2-4 and V is TRBV7-9; D is unclear. Trimming removed 3 bases at V and 9 bases at J, with 6 bases between. Per the germline V gene, CDR1 is SEHNR and CDR2 is FQNEAQ (reference sequence). The CDR3 consists of 11 residues. The CDR3 region has the DNA TGTGCCAGCAGCTTGGGTCCCATTCAGTACTTC. Amino acid sequence: CASSLGPIQYF.

V and J are TRBV10-3 and TRBJ2-5; the D is unclear. CDR3 length equals 14 residues. Germline CDR1 is ENHRY and CDR2 is SYGVKD. V lost 3 bases, J lost 1 base, and 9 bases lay in between. The CDR3 region is CAISELSSQETQYF. The CDR3 DNA is TGTGCCATCAGTGAATTGAGTAGCCAAGAGACCCAGTACTTC.

The chain is built from TRBV3-1 (or the pseudogene TRBV3-2) and TRBJ2-2, with TRBD2 identical over 13 bases. Losses at the gene ends were 3 bases for V and 5 bases for J; bases not matched to a gene: 6. From germline, CDR1 is LGHDT and CDR2 YNNKEL (reference sequence). This CDR3 spans 17 amino acids. CDR3 DNA sequence: TGTGCCAGCAGCCACAGACTAGCGGGAGGTGAGACCGGGGAGCTGTTTTTT. Translation: CASSHRLAGGETGELFF.

The chain uses TRBV27 and TRBJ2-2; 7 bases fit TRBD2. Per germline, CDR1 MNHEY and CDR2 SMNVEV (reference sequence). This CDR3 contains 15 residues. V lost 2 bases, J lost 1 base, and 1 base stayed unmatched. CDR3 amino acids: CASSLLAVNTGELFF. CDR3 sequence (DNA): TGTGCCAGCAGTTTACTAGCGGTGAACACCGGGGAGCTGTTTTTT.

The chain carries TRBV19 and TRBJ1-1; D gene uncertain. CDR3 length: 12 amino acids. Germline V gene data show CDR1 as LNHDA and CDR2 as SQIVND (reference sequence). V lost 1 base and J lost 4, with 4 bases in between. The CDR3 loop reads CASSIGATEAFF. The DNA of the CDR3 is TGTGCCAGTAGTATAGGGGCCACTGAAGCTTTCTTT.

The chain is built from TRBV9 and TRBJ1-4; tentatively, D is TRBD1 (6 bases). Germline CDR1 SGDLS, CDR2 YYNGEE. The length of the CDR3 is 14 residues. Trimming took 3 bases from V and 7 from J, leaving 13 bases between them. The DNA for the CDR3 is TGTGCCAGCAGCGCGGGACACATGGCTGAAAAACTGTTTTTT. Its translation: CASSAGHMAEKLFF.

The chain links TRBV5-1 to TRBJ1-1, with D possibly TRBD1 on 6 matching bases. Germline V gives CDR1 SGHRS, CDR2 YFSETQ. The V gene lost 1 base and the J gene lost 7 bases, with 14 bases spanning the gap. The CDR3 is 14 residues long. The CDR3 reads CASSLRRTDYEAFF. Here the CDR3 DNA reads TGCGCCAGCAGCTTGCGTAGGACAGATTATGAAGCTTTCTTT.

The chain combines TRBV2 with TRBJ2-3, with 10 positions matching TRBD2. The V gene end was trimmed by 5 bases and the J gene end by 3 bases; junction bases not matched to a gene: 17. CDR1 is SNHLY, CDR2 FYNNEI, per germline. This CDR3 contains 19 residues. The CDR3 region has the DNA TGTGCCAGCAGTTACGTTTCCCTCTTACGAGCGGGAGGGACAGATACGCAGTATTTT. This sequence encodes CASSYVSLLRAGGTDTQYF.

The sample holds a few counts of this clone. The chain uses TRBV18 and TRBJ1-4, with D unclear. V lost 4 bases, J lost 5 bases, and 14 bases lay in between. This CDR3 comprises 15 residues. Germline CDR1 is KGHSH and CDR2 is LQKENI. The CDR3 here is CASSLNRDTNEKLFF. As DNA, the CDR3 is TGTGCCAGCTCACTTAACCGGGATACCAATGAAAAACTGTTTTTT. The full variable domain, completed using reference TRBV18 and TRBJ1-4, is NAGVMQNPRHLVRRRGQEARLRCSPMKGHSHVYWYRQLPEEGLKFMVYLQKENIIDESGMPKERFSAEFPKEGPSILRIQQVVRGDSAAYFCASSLNRDTNEKLFFGSGTQLSVL.

This sequence joins TRBV6-1 and TRBJ2-7, with D perhaps TRBD2 (6 bases). This CDR3 contains 13 residues. V lost 2 bases and J 6 bases, leaving 11 bases between the germline ends. Germline values: CDR1 MNHNS, CDR2 SASEGT. The CDR3 region is CASSERRESEQYF. CDR3 in DNA: TGTGCCAGCAGTGAAAGGAGGGAAAGCGAGCAGTACTTC.

The CDR3 is CASSSGRDHNEQFF. In nucleotides, the CDR3 is TGTGCCAGCAGTTCGGGGCGGGACCACAATGAGCAGTTCTTC. The chain uses TRBV6-5 and TRBJ2-1, with TRBD2 as a possible D gene (6 bases). CDR3 length: 14 residues. V was cut by 4 bases and J by 5 bases, with 12 bases left in between. Germline CDR1 is MNHEY and CDR2 is SVGAGI.

In regard to this clone: An end of the junction differs from the germline gene, which may be a read error. The rearrangement links TRBV7-2 to TRBJ2-3; tentatively, D is TRBD2 (5 bases). Per the germline V gene, CDR1 is SGHTA and CDR2 is FQGNSA. The CDR3 is 13 residues long. This CDR3 reads CASSSPSKDTQYF. The CDR3 nucleotides read TGTGCCAGCAGCTCCCCTAGCAAAGATACGCAGTATTTT. Together with reference TRBV7-2 and TRBJ2-3, the CDR3 gives the full variable domain: GAGVSQSPSNKVTEKGKDVELRCDPISGHTALYWYRQSLGQGLEFLIYFQGNSAPDKSGLPSDRFSAERTGGSVSTLTIQRTQQEDSAVYLCASSSPSKDTQYFGPGTRLTVL.

This chain uses TRBV7-8 with TRBJ2-1; D is possibly TRBD2 (5 bases). Trimming cost V 5 bases and J 3 bases, with 8 bases left between them. The CDR3 runs 13 residues. Per germline, CDR1 SGHVS and CDR2 FQNEAQ. CDR3 DNA: TGTGCCAGCAGCCAGACTAACTACAATGAGCAGTTCTTC. Encoded protein: CASSQTNYNEQFF.

The V gene is TRBV5-4, the J gene TRBJ2-4; tentatively, D is TRBD1 or TRBD2 (5 bases each). The CDR3 consists of 14 residues. Germline V gene data show CDR1 as SGHNT and CDR2 as YYREEE (reference sequence). Deletions cut 4 bases from V and 6 bases from J, with 14 bases between. The CDR3 sequence is CASSRMGDGNIQYF. The CDR3 DNA reads TGTGCCAGCAGCCGAATGGGGGATGGAAACATTCAGTACTTC.

This clone turned up a few times. The rearrangement uses TRBV7-9 and TRBJ1-1; TRBD1 matches 7 bases. This CDR3 has 14 amino acids. The germline V gene has CDR1 SEHNR and CDR2 FQNEAQ (reference sequence). Trimming at V came to 4 bases and at J to 1 base, leaving 3 bases not matched to a gene. This CDR3 is CASSSQGGNTEAFF. CDR3 in DNA: TGTGCCAGCAGCTCGCAGGGGGGGAACACTGAAGCTTTCTTT.

This chain connects TRBV29-1 to TRBJ1-2; tentative D call: TRBD1 (5 bases). Trimming pared 1 base from V and 9 bases from J, leaving 27 bases between. The CDR3 is 17 residues long. The germline V gene encodes CDR1 SQVTM and CDR2 ANQGSEA. The CDR3 protein is CSVEGLAAGRGESRYTF. The DNA of the CDR3 is TGCAGCGTTGAAGGTTTAGCGGCTGGACGGGGGGAGAGCCGCTACACCTTC.

The chain has TRBV18 and TRBJ1-6; D might be TRBD1 (5 bases). The germline V gene has CDR1 KGHSH and CDR2 LQKENI. The V and J ends lost 2 bases and 0 bases respectively, with 8 bases between them. The CDR3 is made up of 16 amino acids. The CDR3 is CASSPGQGSYNSPLHF. The CDR3 nucleotides are TGTGCCAGCTCACCAGGGCAGGGCTCCTATAATTCACCCCTCCACTTT.